This is a list of T cell receptor beta chains from one sample in a study of blood T cell repertoires in COVID-19. TCRdb keeps only in-frame clones here, not all; method: immunoSEQ multiplex PCR. The sample lists some 200,000 clones, around 90% occurring once. Sequencing used peripheral blood. These receptors were taken from a man aged 35 to 55 with active or convalescent COVID-19. Each CDR3 is given with its conserved first and last residue. D genes are given only for firm matches. Where a row states a size, it is once, few, many or the class of an expanded clone; other rows omit it.

clone_size: NA
j_call: TRBJ1-2
v_call: TRBV10-1
d_call: NA
cdr3_aa: CASSEDALPSGYTF
cdr3_nt: TGCGCCAGCAGTGAGGATGCCCTCCCAAGCGGCTACACCTTC

clone_size: NA
j_call: TRBJ2-7
v_call: TRBV11-3
d_call: NA
cdr3_aa: CASSSDRDKSYEQYF
cdr3_nt: TGTGCCAGCAGCTCCGACAGAGACAAATCCTACGAGCAGTACTTC

clone_size: NA
j_call: TRBJ2-1
v_call: TRBV6-5
d_call: TRBD2
cdr3_aa: CASTSGGTPEQFF
cdr3_nt: TGTGCCAGCACTAGCGGGGGGACCCCTGAGCAGTTCTTC

clone_size: NA
j_call: TRBJ2-5
v_call: TRBV3-1/TRBV3-2
d_call: NA
cdr3_aa: CASSQDPGWGTQETQYF
cdr3_nt: TGTGCCAGCAGCCAAGATCCCGGGTGGGGGACACAAGAGACCCAGTACTTC

clone_size: once
j_call: TRBJ2-2
v_call: TRBV6-6
d_call: TRBD2
cdr3_aa: CASSYFSRGGAGELFF
cdr3_nt: TGTGCCAGCAGTTACTTCTCTCGCGGGGGGGCCGGGGAGCTGTTTTTT

clone_size: NA
j_call: TRBJ1-1
v_call: TRBV2
d_call: NA
cdr3_aa: CASGSFGQSGEAFF
cdr3_nt: TGTGCCAGCGGCTCCTTTGGACAATCGGGTGAAGCTTTCTTT

clone_size: NA
j_call: TRBJ2-3
v_call: TRBV6-5
d_call: NA
cdr3_aa: CASRTAGPTDTQYF
cdr3_nt: TGTGCCAGCAGAACTGCGGGGCCCACAGATACGCAGTATTTT

clone_size: NA
j_call: TRBJ1-1
v_call: TRBV29-1
d_call: NA
cdr3_aa: CSVGVGGNTEAFF
cdr3_nt: TGCAGCGTGGGCGTAGGGGGAAACACTGAAGCTTTCTTT

clone_size: NA
j_call: TRBJ1-5
v_call: TRBV5-5
d_call: NA
cdr3_aa: CASSSEYSNQPQHF
cdr3_nt: TGTGCCAGCAGCTCGGAGTATAGCAATCAGCCCCAGCATTTT

clone_size: NA
j_call: TRBJ2-7
v_call: TRBV23-1
d_call: TRBD1
cdr3_aa: CASSHTGQHHEQYF
cdr3_nt: TGCGCCAGCAGTCATACGGGACAGCATCATGAGCAGTACTTC

clone_size: NA
j_call: TRBJ2-1
v_call: TRBV12-5
d_call: NA
cdr3_aa: CASGLRLDFGEQFF
cdr3_nt: TGTGCTAGTGGTTTGAGGCTAGACTTTGGTGAGCAGTTCTTC

clone_size: NA
j_call: TRBJ2-5
v_call: TRBV6-1
d_call: NA
cdr3_aa: CASSEAGGGWETQYF
cdr3_nt: TGTGCCAGCAGTGAAGCAGGGGGAGGGTGGGAGACCCAGTACTTC

clone_size: NA
j_call: TRBJ2-5
v_call: TRBV2
d_call: NA
cdr3_aa: CASSEYRAETQYF
cdr3_nt: TGTGCCAGCAGTGAGTACAGGGCTGAGACCCAGTACTTC

clone_size: NA
j_call: TRBJ1-3
v_call: TRBV28
d_call: NA
cdr3_aa: CATNLQGSRGNTIYF
cdr3_nt: TGTGCCACTAACCTGCAGGGGAGCAGAGGAAACACCATATATTTT

clone_size: few
j_call: TRBJ1-2
v_call: TRBV28
d_call: TRBD1
cdr3_aa: CASSWVGVRQGTNGYTF
cdr3_nt: TGTGCCAGCAGTTGGGTTGGGGTCCGACAGGGCACCAATGGCTACACCTTC

clone_size: NA
j_call: TRBJ2-5
v_call: TRBV28
d_call: NA
cdr3_aa: CASSETAQETQYF
cdr3_nt: TGTGCCAGCAGTGAGACAGCCCAAGAGACCCAGTACTTC

clone_size: once
j_call: TRBJ1-3
v_call: TRBV7-6
d_call: NA
cdr3_aa: CASSPAGGTGNTIYF
cdr3_nt: TGTGCCAGCAGCCCAGCGGGAGGAACTGGAAACACCATATATTTT

clone_size: NA
j_call: TRBJ1-2
v_call: TRBV27
d_call: TRBD1
cdr3_aa: CASSLSIPGGHGYTF
cdr3_nt: TGTGCCAGCAGTTTATCGATACCAGGGGGCCATGGCTACACCTTC

clone_size: once
j_call: TRBJ2-7
v_call: TRBV9
d_call: NA
cdr3_aa: CASSSASVTYEQYF
cdr3_nt: TGTGCCAGCAGCTCGGCTAGCGTCACCTACGAGCAGTACTTC

clone_size: NA
j_call: TRBJ1-5
v_call: TRBV10-3
d_call: NA
cdr3_aa: CAISERGGGNQPQHF
cdr3_nt: TGTGCCATCAGTGAAAGGGGAGGAGGCAATCAGCCCCAGCATTTT